This T cell receptor beta chain was captured in a study of T cell repertoires in cytomegalovirus infection. TCRdb re-analysed the reads in MiXCR, keeping a single row per CDR3 protein. The sample contains hundreds of thousands of distinct CDR3 sequences, under 40% of which appear only once. Germline V gene lookup returns CDR1 MNHEY and CDR2 SVGEGT. The ends were cut back, 2 bases at V and 0 bases at J, with 8 bases in the middle. The CDR3 extends over 14 amino acids. The chain recombines TRBV6-2 or TRBV6-3 with TRBJ2-7; D not resolved. The receptor comes from a human donor in good health (CMV status not recorded). Some clones in this sample may be carry-over from other donors' samples. Sequenced: PBMCs. DNA of the CDR3: TGTGCCAGCAGTTACCCGACGGACTCCTACGAGCAGTACTTC. As protein: CASSYPTDSYEQYF.